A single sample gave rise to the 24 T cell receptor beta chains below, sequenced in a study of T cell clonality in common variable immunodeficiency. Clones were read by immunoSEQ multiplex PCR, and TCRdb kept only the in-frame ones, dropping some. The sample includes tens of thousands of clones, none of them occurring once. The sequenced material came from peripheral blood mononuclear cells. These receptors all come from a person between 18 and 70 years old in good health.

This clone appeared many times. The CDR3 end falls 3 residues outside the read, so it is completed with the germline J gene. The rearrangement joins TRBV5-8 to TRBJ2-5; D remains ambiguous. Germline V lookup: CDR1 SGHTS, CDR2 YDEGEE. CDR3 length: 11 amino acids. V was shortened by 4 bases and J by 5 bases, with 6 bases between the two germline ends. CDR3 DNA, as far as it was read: TGTGCCAGCAGCACCAGGGAGACC. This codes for CASSTRET. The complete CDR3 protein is CASSTRETQYF.

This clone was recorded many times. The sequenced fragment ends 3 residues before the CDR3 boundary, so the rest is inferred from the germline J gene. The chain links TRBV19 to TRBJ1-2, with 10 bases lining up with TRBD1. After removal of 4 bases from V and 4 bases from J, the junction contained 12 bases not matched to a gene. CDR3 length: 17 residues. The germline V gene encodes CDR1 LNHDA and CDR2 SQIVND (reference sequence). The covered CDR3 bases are TGTGCCAGTAGTAATTATTCGGGACAGGGGCCTCTCTATGGC. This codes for CASSNYSGQGPLYG. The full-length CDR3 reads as CASSNYSGQGPLYGYTF.

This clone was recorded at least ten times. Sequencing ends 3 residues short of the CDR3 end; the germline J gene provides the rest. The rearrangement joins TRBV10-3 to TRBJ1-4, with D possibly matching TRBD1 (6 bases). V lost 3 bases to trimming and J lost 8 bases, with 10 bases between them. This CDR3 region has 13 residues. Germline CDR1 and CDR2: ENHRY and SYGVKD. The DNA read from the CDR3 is TGTGCCATCAGTGAAGGGGGTGGGGAAAAA. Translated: CAISEGGGEK. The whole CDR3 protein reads CAISEGGGEKLFF.

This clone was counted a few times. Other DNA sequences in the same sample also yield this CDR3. The CDR3 sequence is CASSLDSDTQYF. The sequenced part of the CDR3 DNA is TGTGCCAGCAGCTTAGACTCGGATACG. J is TRBJ2-3 and V is TRBV11-3; D gene ambiguous. The CDR3 goes on 3 residues after the read ends, and that part is filled in from the germline J gene. V lost 0 bases and J 6 bases, leaving 4 bases between the germline ends. Germline assignment: CDR1 SGHNT and CDR2 YENEEA. The CDR3 has 12 residues. Supplemented by reference TRBV11-3 and TRBJ2-3, the full variable domain reads EAGVVQSPRYKIIEKKQPVAFWCNPISGHNTLYWYLQNLGQGPELLIRYENEEAVDDSQLPKDRFSAERLKGVDSTLKIQPAELGDSAVYLCASSLDSDTQYFGPGTRLTVL.

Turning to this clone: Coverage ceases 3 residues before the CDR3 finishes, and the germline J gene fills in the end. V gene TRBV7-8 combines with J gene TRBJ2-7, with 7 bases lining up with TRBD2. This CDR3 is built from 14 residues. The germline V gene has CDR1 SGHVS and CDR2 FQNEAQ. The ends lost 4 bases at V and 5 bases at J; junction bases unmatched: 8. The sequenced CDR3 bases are TGTGCCAGCAGCTCTTACGCGGGAGCCGACGAG. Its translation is CASSSYAGADE. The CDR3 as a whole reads CASSSYAGADEQYF. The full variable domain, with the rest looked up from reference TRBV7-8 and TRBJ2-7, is GAGVSQSPRYKVAKRGQDVALRCDPISGHVSLFWYQQALGQGPEFLTYFQNEAQLDKSGLPSDRFFAERPEGSVSTLKIQRTQQEDSAVYLCASSSYAGADEQYFGPGTRLTVT.

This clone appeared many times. CDR3 protein: CSATSTTPRTDTQYF. Incomplete CDR3 DNA: TGCAGTGCTACTTCTACCACCCCACGCACAGATACG. The V call is TRBV20-1, the J call TRBJ2-3; D gene unclear. The sequence runs out 3 residues before the end of the CDR3; the remainder is reconstructed from the germline J gene. The V end was cut by 4 bases, the J end by 1 base, with 15 bases between. In germline, CDR1 is DFQATT, CDR2 SNEGSKA (reference sequence). This CDR3 contains 15 residues.

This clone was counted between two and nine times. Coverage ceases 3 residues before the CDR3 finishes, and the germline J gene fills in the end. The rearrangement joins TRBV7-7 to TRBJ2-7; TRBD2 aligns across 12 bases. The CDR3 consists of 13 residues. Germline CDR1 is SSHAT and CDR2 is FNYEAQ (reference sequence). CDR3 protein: CASSLAGGYEQYF. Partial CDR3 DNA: TGTGCTAGCTCGCTAGCGGGAGGGTACGAG.

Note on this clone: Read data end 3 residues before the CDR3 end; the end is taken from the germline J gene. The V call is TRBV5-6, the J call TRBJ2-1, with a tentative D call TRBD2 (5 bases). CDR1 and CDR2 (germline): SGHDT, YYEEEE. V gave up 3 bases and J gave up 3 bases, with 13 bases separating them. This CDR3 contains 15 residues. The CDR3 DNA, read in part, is TGTGCCAGCAGCTACGGAACCGGGGTCTACAATGAG. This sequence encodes CASSYGTGVYNE. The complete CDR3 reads CASSYGTGVYNEQFF.

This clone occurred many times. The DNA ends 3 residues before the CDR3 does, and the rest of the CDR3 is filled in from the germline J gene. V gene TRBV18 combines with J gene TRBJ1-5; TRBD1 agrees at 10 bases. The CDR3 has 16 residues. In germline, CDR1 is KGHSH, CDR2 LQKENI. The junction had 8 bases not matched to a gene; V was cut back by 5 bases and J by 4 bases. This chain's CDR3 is CASSVGQGDLNQPQHF. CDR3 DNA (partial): TGTGCCAGCTCAGTCGGACAGGGGGATTTGAATCAGCCC.

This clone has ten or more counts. The DNA read from the CDR3 is TGCAGTGCGGCCCGGGGGGGCGACGAAAAA. It translates to CSAARGGDEK. The entire CDR3 reads CSAARGGDEKLFF. The V call is TRBV20-1, the J call TRBJ1-4; a weak D match, TRBD1 (6 bases). The read terminates 3 residues before the CDR3 end, so the remaining end is supplied by the germline J gene. Between the trimmed V and J ends, which lost 6 bases and 8 bases, there was a span of 16 bases. This CDR3 has 13 amino acids. Germline V lookup: CDR1 DFQATT, CDR2 SNEGSKA (reference sequence).

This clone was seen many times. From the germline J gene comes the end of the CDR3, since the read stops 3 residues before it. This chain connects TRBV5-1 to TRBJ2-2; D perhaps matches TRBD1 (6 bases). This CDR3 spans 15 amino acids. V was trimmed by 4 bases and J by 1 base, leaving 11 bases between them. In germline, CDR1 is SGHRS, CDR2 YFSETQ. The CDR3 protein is CASSIQGLNTGELFF. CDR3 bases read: TGCGCCAGCAGCATACAGGGCTTGAACACCGGGGAG.

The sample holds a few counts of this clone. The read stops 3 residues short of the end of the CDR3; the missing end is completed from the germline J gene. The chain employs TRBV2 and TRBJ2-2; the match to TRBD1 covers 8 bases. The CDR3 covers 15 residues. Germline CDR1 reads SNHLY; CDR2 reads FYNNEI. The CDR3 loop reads CASSERQGRWEKLFF. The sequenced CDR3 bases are TGTGCCAGCAGTGAAAGACAGGGGCGATGGGAAAAG.

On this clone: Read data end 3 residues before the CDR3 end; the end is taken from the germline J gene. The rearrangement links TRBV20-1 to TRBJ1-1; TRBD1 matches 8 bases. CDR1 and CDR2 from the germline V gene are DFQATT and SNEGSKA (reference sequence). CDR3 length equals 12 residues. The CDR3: CSARDRDYEAFF. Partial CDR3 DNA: TGCAGTGCTAGGGACAGGGACTACGAG.

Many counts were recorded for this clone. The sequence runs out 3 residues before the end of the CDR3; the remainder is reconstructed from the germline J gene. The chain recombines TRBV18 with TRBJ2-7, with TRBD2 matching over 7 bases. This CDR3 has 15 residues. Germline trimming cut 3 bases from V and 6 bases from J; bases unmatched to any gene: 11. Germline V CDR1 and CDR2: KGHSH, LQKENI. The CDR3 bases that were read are TGTGCCAGCTCACCCCCAAATACGGGGGGTAGCGAG. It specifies CASSPPNTGGSE. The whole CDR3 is CASSPPNTGGSEQYF.

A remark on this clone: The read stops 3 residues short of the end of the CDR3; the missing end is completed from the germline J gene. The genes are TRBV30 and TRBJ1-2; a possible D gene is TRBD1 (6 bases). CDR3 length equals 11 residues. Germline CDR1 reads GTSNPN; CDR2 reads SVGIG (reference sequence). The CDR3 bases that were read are TGTGCCTGGAGTGTACAGGGCCGC. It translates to CAWSVQGR. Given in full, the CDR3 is CAWSVQGRYTF.

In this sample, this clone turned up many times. Here the CDR3 reads CACEPKGRFYGYTF. Partial CDR3 DNA: TGTGCCTGTGAACCGAAGGGGCGCTTCTATGGC. The V gene is TRBV30, the J gene TRBJ1-2, with D possibly TRBD1 on 5 matching bases. The missing CDR3 end, 3 residues past where the read stops, is filled in from the germline J gene. V lost 6 bases, J lost 4 bases, and 18 bases lay in between. Germline loops: CDR1 GTSNPN, CDR2 SVGIG (reference sequence). The CDR3 spans 14 residues.

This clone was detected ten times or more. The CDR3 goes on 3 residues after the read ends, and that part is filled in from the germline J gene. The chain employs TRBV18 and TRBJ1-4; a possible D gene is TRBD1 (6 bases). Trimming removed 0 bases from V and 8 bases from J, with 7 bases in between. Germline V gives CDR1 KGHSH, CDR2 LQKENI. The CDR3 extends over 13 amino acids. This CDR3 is CASSPPGAEKLFF. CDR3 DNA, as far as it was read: TGTGCCAGCTCACCACCGGGGGCCGAAAAA.

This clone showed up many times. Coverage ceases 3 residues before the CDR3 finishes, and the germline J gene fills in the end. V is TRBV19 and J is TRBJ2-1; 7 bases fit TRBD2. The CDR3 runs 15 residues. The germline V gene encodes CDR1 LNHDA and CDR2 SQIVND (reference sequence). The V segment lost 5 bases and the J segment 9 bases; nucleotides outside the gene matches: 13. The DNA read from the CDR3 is TGTGCCAGTAGTCCCGCCGGGACCAGCGGGACTGAG. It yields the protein CASSPAGTSGTE. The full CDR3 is CASSPAGTSGTEQFF. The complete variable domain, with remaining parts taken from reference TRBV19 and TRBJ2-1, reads DGGITQSPKYLFRKEGQNVTLSCEQNLNHDAMYWYRQDPGQGLRLIYYSQIVNDFQKGDIAEGYSVSREKKESFPLTVTSAQKNPTAFYLCASSPAGTSGTEQFFGPGTRLTVL.

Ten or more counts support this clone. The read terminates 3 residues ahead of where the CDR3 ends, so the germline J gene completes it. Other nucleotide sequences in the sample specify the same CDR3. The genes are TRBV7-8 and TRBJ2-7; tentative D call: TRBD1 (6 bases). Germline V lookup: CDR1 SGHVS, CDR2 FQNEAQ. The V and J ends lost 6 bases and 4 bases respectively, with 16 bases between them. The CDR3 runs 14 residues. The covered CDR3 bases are TGTGCCAGCAGTCCCTACAGGGTCGGATACGAG. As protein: CASSPYRVGYE. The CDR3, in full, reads CASSPYRVGYEQYF.

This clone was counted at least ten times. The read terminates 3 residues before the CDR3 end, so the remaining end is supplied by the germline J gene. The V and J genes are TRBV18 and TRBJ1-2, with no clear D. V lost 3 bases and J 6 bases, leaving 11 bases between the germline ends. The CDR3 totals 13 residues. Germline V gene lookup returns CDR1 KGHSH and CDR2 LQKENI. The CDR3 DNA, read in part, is TGTGCCAGCTCACCCCAGGAGGAAAATGGC. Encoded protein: CASSPQEENG. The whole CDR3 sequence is CASSPQEENGYTF.

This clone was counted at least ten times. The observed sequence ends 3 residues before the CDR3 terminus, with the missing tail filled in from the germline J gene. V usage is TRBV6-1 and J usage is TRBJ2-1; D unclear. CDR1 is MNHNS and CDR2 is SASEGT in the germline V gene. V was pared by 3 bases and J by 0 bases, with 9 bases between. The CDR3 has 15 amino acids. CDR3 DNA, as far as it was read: TGTGCCAGCAGTGATATCATTAGCTCCTACAATGAG. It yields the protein CASSDIISSYNE. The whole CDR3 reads CASSDIISSYNEQFF.

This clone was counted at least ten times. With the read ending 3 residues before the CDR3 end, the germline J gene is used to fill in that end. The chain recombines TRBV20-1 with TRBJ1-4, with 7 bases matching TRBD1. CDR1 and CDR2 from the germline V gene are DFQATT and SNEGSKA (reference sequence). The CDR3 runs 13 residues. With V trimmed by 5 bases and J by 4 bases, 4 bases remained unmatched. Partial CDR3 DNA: TGCAGTGCTCGGACAGGCTTTAATGAAAAA. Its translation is CSARTGFNEK. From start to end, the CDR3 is CSARTGFNEKLFF.

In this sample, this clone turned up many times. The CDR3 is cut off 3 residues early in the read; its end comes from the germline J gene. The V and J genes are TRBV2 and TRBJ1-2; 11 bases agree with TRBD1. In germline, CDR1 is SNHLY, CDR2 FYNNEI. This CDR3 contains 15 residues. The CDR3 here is CASSVIGQGAGGYTF. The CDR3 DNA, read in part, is TGTGCCAGCAGCGTTATTGGACAGGGGGCTGGAGGC. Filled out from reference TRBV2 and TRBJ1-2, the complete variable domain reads EPEVTQTPSHQVTQMGQEVILRCVPISNHLYFYWYRQILGQKVEFLVSFYNNEISEKSEIFDDQFSVERPDGSNFTLKIRSTKLEDSAMYFCASSVIGQGAGGYTFGSGTRLTVV.

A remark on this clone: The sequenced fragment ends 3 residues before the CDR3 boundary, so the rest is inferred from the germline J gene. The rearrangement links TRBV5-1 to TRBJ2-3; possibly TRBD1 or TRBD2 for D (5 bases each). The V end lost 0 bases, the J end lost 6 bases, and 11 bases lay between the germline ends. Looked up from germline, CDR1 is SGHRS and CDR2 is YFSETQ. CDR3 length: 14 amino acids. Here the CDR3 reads CASSLEQGVDTQYF. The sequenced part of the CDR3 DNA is TGCGCCAGCAGCTTGGAGCAGGGAGTGGATACG. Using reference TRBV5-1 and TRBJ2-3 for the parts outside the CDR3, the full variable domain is KAGVTQTPRYLIKTRGQQVTLSCSPISGHRSVSWYQQTPGQGLQFLFEYFSETQRNKGNFPGRFSGRQFSNSRSEMNVSTLELGDSALYLCASSLEQGVDTQYFGPGTRLTVL.